A selection of T cell receptor beta chains follows, all from one sample in a study of T cell responses to AZD1222 COVID-19 vaccine. Sequencing was performed with immunoSEQ multiplex PCR; in TCRdb, only in-frame clones are kept and a portion is missing. The top ten clones hold 11% of a sample with 75,000 to 85,000 clones, approximately 88% of them seen once. The specimen comprised peripheral blood, sampled 28 days after the second AZD1222 dose. The receptors were gathered from an adult who received the AZD1222 COVID-19 vaccine. The CDR3 runs from the conserved cysteine through the conserved F or W. The D gene is left open where the match is weak. Not all rows give a size; the values are once, few, many and, for expanded clones, a class.

V gene	D gene	clone size	J gene	CDR3 protein	CDR3 DNA
TRBV19	.	.	TRBJ2-7	CASSPMRTVLGEQYF	TGTGCCAGTAGTCCAATGAGGACGGTTTTGGGCGAGCAGTACTTC
TRBV27	.	.	TRBJ2-1	CASSDYSAPKDNEQFF	TGTGCCAGCAGTGATTATAGCGCCCCCAAGGACAATGAGCAGTTCTTC
TRBV19	.	.	TRBJ2-2	CASIQGRDTGELFF	TGTGCCAGTATTCAGGGGCGGGACACCGGGGAGCTGTTTTTT
TRBV5-4	.	few	TRBJ2-7	CASSPIGTRTEQYF	TGTGCCAGCAGCCCGATAGGGACACGGACGGAGCAGTACTTC
TRBV29-1	.	.	TRBJ2-7	CSVEGRQGPYEQYF	TGCAGCGTGGAGGGGCGGCAGGGACCCTACGAGCAGTACTTC
TRBV11-2	.	.	TRBJ1-5	CASSLDRGHQPQHF	TGTGCCAGCAGCTTAGACAGGGGACATCAGCCCCAGCATTTT
TRBV13	.	.	TRBJ1-3	CASSLGSSSGNTIYF	TGTGCCAGCAGCTTGGGAAGTAGCTCTGGAAACACCATATATTTT
TRBV18	TRBD2	.	TRBJ2-1	CASSPGLVAAEQFF	TGTGCCAGCTCACCTGGACTAGTGGCCGCTGAGCAGTTCTTC
TRBV7-2	.	.	TRBJ1-1	CASSSRLTTEAFF	TGTGCCAGCAGCTCCCGGCTTACCACTGAAGCTTTCTTT
TRBV19	TRBD1	.	TRBJ1-1	CASSPQGVVSLNTEAFF	TGTGCCAGTTCCCCACAGGGGGTGGTCAGTCTCAACACTGAAGCTTTCTTT
TRBV21-1	.	.	TRBJ1-3	CASSKVWESLGGNTIYF	TGTGCCAGCAGCAAAGTGTGGGAGAGTCTGGGTGGAAACACCATATATTTT
TRBV7-3	TRBD2	.	TRBJ2-2	CASSPSGGGNTGELFF	TGTGCCAGCAGCCCCAGCGGGGGGGGCAACACCGGGGAGCTGTTTTTT
TRBV4-3	.	.	TRBJ1-3	CASSQGKAHSGNTIYF	TGCGCCAGCAGCCAAGGGAAAGCACACTCTGGAAACACCATATATTTT
TRBV28	TRBD1	.	TRBJ1-6	CASSPADRANSPLHF	TGTGCCAGCAGCCCGGCGGACAGGGCGAATTCACCCCTCCACTTT
TRBV27	.	.	TRBJ2-1	CASSLSGGRPYNEQFF	TGTGCCAGCAGTTTAAGTGGGGGGCGCCCCTACAATGAGCAGTTCTTC
TRBV7-6	TRBD2	few	TRBJ2-2	CASSSLAGVTGELFF	TGTGCCAGCAGTAGCCTAGCGGGGGTGACCGGGGAGCTGTTTTTT
TRBV9	TRBD2	.	TRBJ2-5	CASSVGLAGGTRQETQYF	TGTGCCAGCAGCGTAGGCCTAGCGGGGGGAACACGCCAAGAGACCCAGTACTTC
TRBV20-1	.	.	TRBJ1-2	CSLNRGYGYTF	TGCAGTTTGAACCGTGGGTATGGCTACACCTTC
TRBV7-9	TRBD2	.	TRBJ2-3	CASSSGGASIGDTQYF	TGTGCCAGCAGCTCCGGGGGGGCCAGTATCGGAGATACGCAGTATTTT
TRBV6-2/TRBV6-3	TRBD1	.	TRBJ2-2	CASSTHRGPNTGELFF	TGTGCCAGCAGTACTCACAGGGGGCCGAACACCGGGGAGCTGTTTTTT
TRBV7-2	.	.	TRBJ1-1	CASSLGRANTEAFF	TGTGCCAGCAGCCTGGGACGAGCTAACACTGAAGCTTTCTTT
TRBV6-6	.	.	TRBJ1-4	CASSLNEKLFF	TGTGCCAGCTCACTTAATGAAAAACTGTTTTTT
TRBV6-5	.	.	TRBJ2-1	CASSSSPGPYNEQFF	TGTGCCAGCAGTTCGTCCCCTGGGCCCTACAATGAGCAGTTCTTC
TRBV30	TRBD1	few	TRBJ1-4	CAWSYTGAGEKLFF	TGTGCCTGGAGCTATACAGGGGCCGGGGAAAAACTGTTTTTT
TRBV11-2	.	.	TRBJ2-1	CASSLGQLYNEQFF	TGTGCCAGCAGCTTAGGGCAGCTGTACAATGAGCAGTTCTTC
TRBV5-6	.	.	TRBJ1-2	CASSPPGVGYTF	TGTGCCAGCAGCCCCCCAGGCGTTGGCTACACCTTC
TRBV16	.	few	TRBJ1-4	CASSHRQINEKLFF	TGTGCCAGCAGCCATCGGCAGATTAATGAAAAACTGTTTTTT
TRBV3-1/TRBV3-2	.	.	TRBJ2-7	CASSLRPTGSTYEQYF	TGTGCCAGCAGCCTGAGACCCACGGGCTCCACCTACGAGCAGTACTTC
TRBV7-2	.	.	TRBJ1-4	CASSLDPATNEKLFF	TGTGCCAGCAGCTTAGACCCCGCAACTAATGAAAAACTGTTTTTT
TRBV27	.	.	TRBJ1-6	CASSFEWAHYNSPLHF	TGTGCCAGCAGTTTTGAGTGGGCCCACTATAATTCACCCCTCCACTTT
TRBV5-1	TRBD1	.	TRBJ1-3	CASSLEGQGSGNTIYF	TGCGCCAGCAGCTTGGAGGGACAGGGTAGTGGAAACACCATATATTTT
TRBV11-2	.	once	TRBJ1-1	CASSLESGAEAFF	TGTGCCAGCAGCTTAGAAAGCGGGGCTGAAGCTTTCTTT